What follows are 11 T cell receptor beta chains derived from one specimen sequenced in a study of identical twins. TCRdb processed the 5' RACE reads anew with MiXCR; each CDR3 protein has one entry. Of hundreds of thousands of distinct CDR3 sequences in the sample, approximately 13% are singletons; the top ten hold 1.5% to 2%. A further study also used this sample, focusing on yellow fever vaccine responses in identical twins.

Sequencing input: PBMCs. These receptors all come from a woman younger than 30 in good health.

This clonotype was observed many times. The chain couples TRBV3-1 to TRBJ2-7; TRBD2 agrees at 8 bases. Unmatched junction bases numbered 12, after V lost 2 bases and J lost 9 bases. The germline V gene has CDR1 LGHDT and CDR2 YNNKEL (reference sequence). The CDR3 runs to 15 residues. In DNA, the CDR3 is TGTGCCAGCAGCCAATTCCCAGCGGGAGCGATCCGGCAGTACTTC. Translating it yields CASSQFPAGAIRQYF.

This clonotype was observed a few times. V and J are TRBV5-6 and TRBJ2-2; D perhaps matches TRBD1 (6 bases). Per the germline V gene, CDR1 is SGHDT and CDR2 is YYEEEE. V lost 2 bases to trimming and J lost 4 bases, with 15 bases between them. The CDR3 totals 16 residues. The CDR3 loop reads CASSFKSTGITGELFF. The DNA of the CDR3 is TGTGCCAGCAGCTTCAAATCTACAGGGATCACCGGGGAGCTGTTTTTT.

This clonotype has at least ten counts. This chain uses TRBV12-3 or TRBV12-4 with TRBJ1-1; D is unclear. The V end lost 6 bases, the J end lost 4 bases, and 18 bases lay between the germline ends. The CDR3 is 15 residues long. The CDR3 protein is CASRYQVATSTEAFF. The CDR3 DNA reads as TGTGCCAGCAGGTACCAGGTCGCAACTAGCACTGAAGCTTTCTTT.

This clonotype was counted at least ten times. The CDR3 protein is CASSQDAKAQETQYF. CDR3 nucleotides: TGCGCCAGCAGCCAGGACGCGAAAGCCCAAGAGACCCAGTACTTC. The chain is built from TRBV5-1 and TRBJ2-5; D ambiguous. Germline V lookup: CDR1 SGHRS, CDR2 YFSETQ. V dropped 4 bases and J dropped 1 base, with 14 bases sitting between them. This CDR3 is 15 amino acids long.

This clonotype has more than one count but fewer than ten. This rearrangement joins TRBV28 to TRBJ2-7; no clear D. The CDR3 is 15 residues long. The V end was cut by 5 bases, the J end by 3 bases, with 17 bases between. CDR1 and CDR2 from the germline V gene are MDHEN and SYDVKM. The CDR3 DNA is TGTGCCAGCAGTCTCGACGGCGGAAACTTCTACGAGCAGTACTTC. It yields the protein CASSLDGGNFYEQYF.

The V call is TRBV15, the J call TRBJ2-7, with 8 bases aligning to TRBD1. This CDR3 has 14 residues. Germline trimming cut 0 bases from V and 3 bases from J; bases unmatched to any gene: 1. CDR1 and CDR2 (germline): LNHNV, YYDKDF (reference sequence). The chain's CDR3 is CATSREGTGYEQYF. The CDR3, as DNA: TGTGCCACCAGCAGAGAAGGGACAGGCTACGAGCAGTACTTC.

This clonotype was recorded a few times. This chain connects TRBV28 to TRBJ2-7; 8 bases align to TRBD1. The CDR3 runs 14 residues. Germline V lookup: CDR1 MDHEN, CDR2 SYDVKM. V shed 2 bases and J 3 bases; nucleotides not matched to a gene: 3. The DNA for the CDR3 is TGTGCCAGCAGTTTACCAGGACAGGGCTACGAGCAGTACTTC. Its translation: CASSLPGQGYEQYF.

Only a few counts were recorded for this clonotype. The CDR3 loop is CASGDLGNTEAFF. The CDR3 region has the DNA TGTGCCAGCGGGGACCTTGGGAACACTGAAGCTTTCTTT. The chain recombines TRBV12-3 or TRBV12-4 with TRBJ1-1, with D possibly TRBD1 on 5 matching bases. V was cut by 8 bases and J by 1 base, with 11 bases left in between. This CDR3 has 13 residues.

This chain uses TRBV10-3 with TRBJ2-5, with 9 bases fitting TRBD1. This CDR3 has 14 amino acids. Germline V gives CDR1 ENHRY, CDR2 SYGVKD. Trimming removed 10 bases from V and 5 bases from J; junction bases left unmatched: 11. Here the CDR3 DNA reads TGTGCCACCATGACCGGACAGGGGAGGGAGACCCAGTACTTC. This gives the protein CATMTGQGRETQYF.

The CDR3 nucleotides are TGCGCCAGCAGCTTCGGGGACAGGGATCAAGAGACCCAGTACTTC. It encodes CASSFGDRDQETQYF. V is TRBV5-1 and J is TRBJ2-5; 9 nucleotides align to TRBD1. Per the germline V gene, CDR1 is SGHRS and CDR2 is YFSETQ. Trimming removed 2 bases from V and 2 bases from J; junction bases left unmatched: 4. This CDR3 is 15 amino acids long.

The chain carries TRBV5-1 and TRBJ2-1; no firm D call. This CDR3 contains 13 residues. Germline V CDR1 and CDR2: SGHRS, YFSETQ. Trimming took 1 base from V and 10 from J, leaving 12 bases between them. Here the CDR3 reads CASSLYNSEEQFF. CDR3 coding DNA: TGCGCCAGCAGCTTGTATAACAGTGAGGAGCAGTTCTTC. Full variable domain (outside the CDR3, taken from reference TRBV5-1 and TRBJ2-1): KAGVTQTPRYLIKTRGQQVTLSCSPISGHRSVSWYQQTPGQGLQFLFEYFSETQRNKGNFPGRFSGRQFSNSRSEMNVSTLELGDSALYLCASSLYNSEEQFFGPGTRLTVL.